This TCR beta chain was sequenced in a study of T cell responses to AZD1222 COVID-19 vaccine. Study background: Combined were second doses at about 4 or about 12 weeks.

This clone was counted a few times. As yet, its antigen is unknown. Using immunoSEQ multiplex PCR, the repertoire was profiled, and TCRdb retains in-frame clones only, with some absent. The profile covers some 100,000 clones, with about 88% appearing a single time and approximately 15% taken by the ten largest. Germline V gene lookup returns CDR1 SGHNT and CDR2 YYREEE (reference sequence). V was pared by 0 bases and J by 5 bases, with 1 base between. The length of the CDR3 is 11 residues. Regarding the study as a whole: Recipients of two AZD1222 doses showed rising Spike-specific TCR breadth and depth. There were repertoire samples only from the period after the peak T cell response. Among vaccine-associated CD4 TCRs, coverage spanned spike, with dominance at 160-218 and 743-854.

This receptor was taken from an adult in good health. The genes are TRBV5-4 and TRBJ2-3; D unclear. The sequencing used peripheral blood, collected on day 0 of AZD1222 vaccination. The CDR3 DNA sequence: TGTGCCAGCAGCTTGGAAGATACGCAGTATTTT. It specifies CASSLEDTQYF.